This T cell receptor (beta chain) was obtained from a study of T cells in Graves' hyperthyroidism and ophthalmopathy. Study overall: Prior to any treatment, at the point of initial diagnosis, peripheral blood was collected. Whole-study findings and limits: Ophthalmopathy was distinguished from stable hyperthyroidism by 13 V-J signatures.

Ophthalmopathy in the patients scored at least 3 on Clinical Activity Score and at least 4 on NOSPECS grade, lasting under 3 months. Lactation, pregnancy, other autoimmune disease or uncontrolled infection excluded patients. This clonotype was seen ten or more times. Its antigen remains unknown. It was RNA transcripts that yielded the amplified TCR beta CDR3 regions. An initial round of RT-PCR targeting the TCR CDR3 relied on the HTBI primer set. From the multiplex PCR reads, TCRdb called clonotypes with MiXCR, one entry per CDR3 protein. This sample yields about 600,000 distinct CDR3 sequences, of which approximately 15% are seen a single time; less than 9% belongs to the top ten. The CDR3 has 14 amino acids. The germline gives CDR1 DFQATT, CDR2 SNEGSKA (reference sequence). The V gene end was trimmed by 5 bases and the J gene end by 2 bases; junction bases not matched to a gene: 5.

Sequenced sample: blood. This TCR came from a woman under 30 with Graves' ophthalmopathy. This chain joins TRBV20-1 and TRBJ2-3; TRBD2 agrees at 9 bases. The CDR3 sequence is CSAPSGMNTDTQYF. CDR3 in DNA: TGCAGTGCTCCTAGCGGGATGAACACAGATACGCAGTATTTT.